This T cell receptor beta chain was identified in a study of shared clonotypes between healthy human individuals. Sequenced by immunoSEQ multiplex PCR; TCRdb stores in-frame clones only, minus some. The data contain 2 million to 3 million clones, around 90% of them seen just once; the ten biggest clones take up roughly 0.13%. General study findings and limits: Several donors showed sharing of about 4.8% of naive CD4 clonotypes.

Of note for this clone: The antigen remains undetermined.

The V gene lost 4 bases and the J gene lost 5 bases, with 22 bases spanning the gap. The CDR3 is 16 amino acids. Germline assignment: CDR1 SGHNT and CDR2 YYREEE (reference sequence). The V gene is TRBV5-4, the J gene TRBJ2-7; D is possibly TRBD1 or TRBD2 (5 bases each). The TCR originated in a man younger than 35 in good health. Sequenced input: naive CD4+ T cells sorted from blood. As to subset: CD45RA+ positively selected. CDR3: CASSPSGRITFDEQYF. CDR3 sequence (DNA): TGTGCCAGCAGCCCCTCGGGACGGATTACTTTCGACGAGCAGTACTTC.